This T cell receptor beta chain emerged from a study of CD8 T cells in Susac syndrome. Study-wide context: Active disease was present in more than 5 of the sequenced Susac syndrome patients, whereas fewer than 10 of them were in remission.

The V end was cut by 6 bases, the J end by 2 bases, with 19 bases between. In germline, CDR1 is SQVTM, CDR2 ANQGSEA. The CDR3 covers 16 residues. TEMRA cells were enriched by FACS, while CD8+ and CD4+ T cells were obtained through a negative isolation that was performed magnetically. Random hexamers were used to reverse transcribe an amount of about 0.45 to 1 ug RNA. Amplification of TCR beta CDR3 spanned 54 Vbeta and 13 Jbeta via immunoSEQ multiplex PCR. One entry per CDR3 protein, called by TCRdb with MiXCR from the immunoSEQ multiplex PCR reads. The sample yields roughly 250,000 distinct CDR3 sequences, 90% to 96% seen once.

Source material: CD4+ T cells from PBMCs. The chain employs TRBV29-1 and TRBJ2-2; D could derive from TRBD1 or TRBD2 (5 bases each). The source is a human donor with Susac syndrome. The DNA for the CDR3 is TGCAGCGTCCGCAGGACCGGGACGACCAACACCGGGGAGCTGTTTTTT. Its protein product is CSVRRTGTTNTGELFF.